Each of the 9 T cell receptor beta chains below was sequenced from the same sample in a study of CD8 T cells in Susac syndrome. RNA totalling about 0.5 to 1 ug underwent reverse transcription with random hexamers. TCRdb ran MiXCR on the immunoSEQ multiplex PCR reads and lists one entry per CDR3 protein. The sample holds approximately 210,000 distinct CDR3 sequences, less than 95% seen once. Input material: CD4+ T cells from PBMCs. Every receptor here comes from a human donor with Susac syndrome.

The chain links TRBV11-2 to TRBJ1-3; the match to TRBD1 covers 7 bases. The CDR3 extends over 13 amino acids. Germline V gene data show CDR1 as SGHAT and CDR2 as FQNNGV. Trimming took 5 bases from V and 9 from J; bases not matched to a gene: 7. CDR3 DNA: TGTGCCAGCAGCCGAGGGACAGACTCCACCATATATTTT. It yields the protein CASSRGTDSTIYF.

The CDR3 sequence is CSASKLTNEQYF. CDR3 nucleotide sequence: TGCAGTGCTAGTAAACTCACAAACGAGCAGTACTTC. The chain carries TRBV20-1 and TRBJ2-7; D is unclear. Germline V gene data show CDR1 as DFQATT and CDR2 as SNEGSKA (reference sequence). The CDR3 runs 12 residues. The V end lost 3 bases, the J end lost 5 bases, and 11 bases lay between the germline ends.

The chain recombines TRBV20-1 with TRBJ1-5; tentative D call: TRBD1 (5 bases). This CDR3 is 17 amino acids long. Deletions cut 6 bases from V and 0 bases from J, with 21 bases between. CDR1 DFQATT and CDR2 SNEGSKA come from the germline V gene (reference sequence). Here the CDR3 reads CSALGEGGDYSNQPQHF. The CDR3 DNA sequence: TGCAGTGCCCTCGGGGAAGGAGGGGACTATAGCAATCAGCCCCAGCATTTT.

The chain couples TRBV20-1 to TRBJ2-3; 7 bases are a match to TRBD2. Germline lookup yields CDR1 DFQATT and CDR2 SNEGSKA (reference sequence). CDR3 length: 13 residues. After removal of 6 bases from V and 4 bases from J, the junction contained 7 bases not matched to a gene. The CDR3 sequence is CSAAGEAADTQYF. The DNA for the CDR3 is TGCAGTGCCGCGGGGGAGGCGGCAGATACGCAGTATTTT.

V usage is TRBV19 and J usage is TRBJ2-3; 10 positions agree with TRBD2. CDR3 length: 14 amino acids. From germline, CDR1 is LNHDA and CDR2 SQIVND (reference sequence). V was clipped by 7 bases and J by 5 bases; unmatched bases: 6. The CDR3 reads CASTQGLAIDTQYF. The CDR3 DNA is TGTGCCAGTACCCAGGGACTAGCGATAGATACGCAGTATTTT. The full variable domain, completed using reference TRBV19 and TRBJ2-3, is DGGITQSPKYLFRKEGQNVTLSCEQNLNHDAMYWYRQDPGQGLRLIYYSQIVNDFQKGDIAEGYSVSREKKESFPLTVTSAQKNPTAFYLCASTQGLAIDTQYFGPGTRLTVL.

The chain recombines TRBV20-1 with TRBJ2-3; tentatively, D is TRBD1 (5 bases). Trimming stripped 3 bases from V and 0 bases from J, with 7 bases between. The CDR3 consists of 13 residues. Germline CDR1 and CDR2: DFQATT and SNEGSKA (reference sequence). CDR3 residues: CSARTASTDTQYF. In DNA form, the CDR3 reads TGCAGTGCTAGGACAGCTAGCACAGATACGCAGTATTTT.

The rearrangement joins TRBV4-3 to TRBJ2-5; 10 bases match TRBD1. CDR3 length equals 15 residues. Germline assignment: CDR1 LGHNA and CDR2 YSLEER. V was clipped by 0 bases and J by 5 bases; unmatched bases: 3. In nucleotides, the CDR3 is TGCGCCAGCAGCCAAGATGGGGACAGGGGCGAGACCCAGTACTTC. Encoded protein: CASSQDGDRGETQYF.

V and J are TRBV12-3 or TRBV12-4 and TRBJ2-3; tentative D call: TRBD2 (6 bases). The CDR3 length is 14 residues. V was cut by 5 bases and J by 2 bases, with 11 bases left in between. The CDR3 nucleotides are TGTGCCAGCAGTAAGGGACTGGCCACAGATACGCAGTATTTT. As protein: CASSKGLATDTQYF.

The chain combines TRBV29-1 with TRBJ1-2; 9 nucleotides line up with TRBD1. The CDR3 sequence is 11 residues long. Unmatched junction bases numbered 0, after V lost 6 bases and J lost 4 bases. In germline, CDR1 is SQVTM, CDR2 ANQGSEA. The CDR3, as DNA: TGCAGCGTGGACAGGGGCTATGGCTACACCTTC. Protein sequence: CSVDRGYGYTF.